This T cell receptor (beta chain) was obtained from a study of neurological immune-mediated disorders. At the level of the study: Of the approximately 35 patients who had multiple sclerosis, 31 had the relapsing-remitting form and 3 had the secondary progressive form.

With 10-nucleotide random UMIs included, cDNA was synthesized by 5'RACE. TCRdb fed the 5' RACE reads into MiXCR, producing one record per CDR3 protein. There are about 55,000 distinct CDR3 sequences in the sample; approximately 3.8% occur only once, and roughly 1.5% lies in the top ten. Points from the study as a whole: Multiple sclerosis was found to have the least TCR clonal expansion, below healthy controls, and HTLV-1-associated myelopathy the most.

The germline V and J ends were trimmed by 6 bases and 14 bases, with 22 bases remaining between them. The CDR3 spans 13 residues. This clonotype was seen at least ten times. Its antigen is unknown. The TCR comes from a man aged 25 to 40 with multiple sclerosis. Sequencing was carried out using PBMCs. This sequence joins TRBV12-3 or TRBV12-4 and TRBJ1-1, with TRBD1 as a possible D gene (6 bases). The CDR3, as DNA: TGTGCCAGCAGCGTGGGAGGGGGGCGTAGTGAATTCTTT. It yields the protein CASSVGGGRSEFF.